This TCR beta chain was profiled in a study of T cells in Graves' hyperthyroidism and ophthalmopathy. Findings and limits, study-wide: A model of 13 V-J features distinguished ophthalmopathy from stable hyperthyroidism.

Amplified TCR beta CDR3 regions derived from RNA transcripts. The TCR CDR3 was amplified in a first-round RT-PCR using the HTBI primer set. Via MiXCR, TCRdb re-called the multiplex PCR reads, giving one row per CDR3 protein. The sample yields approximately 520,000 distinct CDR3 sequences, under 25% seen once. The germline CDR1 and CDR2 sequences are MNHNS and SASEGT. J gave up 2 bases and V 3 bases, and 10 bases lay outside the gene matches. There are 16 residues in the CDR3. In its sample, this clonotype was seen a few times. What it binds is unknown. This TCR was sampled from a man between 18 and 35 years old with Graves' hyperthyroidism. The J gene is TRBJ2-7, the V gene TRBV6-1; 7 bases align to TRBD1. Sample: blood. CDR3 nucleotide sequence: TGTGCCAGCAGTGAGGACCGGGACAGTCCCACCTACGAGCAGTACTTC. Amino acids: CASSEDRDSPTYEQYF.